The rows below give T cell receptor beta chains drawn from one sample of a study of blood T cell repertoires in COVID-19. Generated by immunoSEQ multiplex PCR, the TCRdb table keeps only in-frame clones and is missing some. The sample holds under 250,000 clones; around 91% are singletons and the top ten take 3% to 4%. The sample taken for sequencing was PBMCs or T cells enriched from blood (not recorded which). The receptors were sampled from a woman in her late teens or twenties in a cohort exposed to, infected with or recovered from COVID-19 (not recorded which). Both conserved end residues are part of each CDR3. D genes are given only for firm matches. Where a row states a size, it is once, few, many or the class of an expanded clone; other rows omit it.

D	V	J	size	length	DNA	CDR3
NA	TRBV6-1	TRBJ1-6	once	16	TGTGCCAGCAGTGAAAGTGTCTTCGGGGGGGGATCACCCCTCCACTTT	CASSESVFGGGSPLHF
NA	TRBV12-3/TRBV12-4	TRBJ1-5	NA	13	TGTGCCAGCAGTTACAATAGCAATCAGCCCCAGCATTTT	CASSYNSNQPQHF
NA	TRBV13	TRBJ1-6	NA	14	TGTGCCAGCAGCTCCAGTCAGTATAATTCACCCCTCCACTTT	CASSSSQYNSPLHF
NA	TRBV16	TRBJ1-1	NA	14	TGTGCCAGCAGCCAATTTGGGCAGAACACTGAAGCTTTCTTT	CASSQFGQNTEAFF
TRBD1	TRBV5-1	TRBJ2-1	NA	14	TGCGCCAGCAGCGACCAGACAGGGTTCAATGAGCAGTTCTTC	CASSDQTGFNEQFF
NA	TRBV5-1	TRBJ2-1	NA	14	TGCGCCAGCAGCTTGATCGGGGACTACAATGAGCAGTTCTTC	CASSLIGDYNEQFF
NA	TRBV27	TRBJ2-2	NA	13	TGTGCCAGCAGTTATATGGGGGGCGGGGAGCTGTTTTTT	CASSYMGGGELFF
TRBD2	TRBV4-2	TRBJ2-1	NA	21	TGTGCCAGCAGCCTTGACCTGACTCATCTTGGCGAGCGGGGGGAAAACAATGAGCAGTTCTTC	CASSLDLTHLGERGENNEQFF
TRBD1	TRBV2	TRBJ2-2	NA	14	TGTGCCAGCAGGGGACAGATGGGAACCGGGGAGCTGTTTTTT	CASRGQMGTGELFF
NA	TRBV10-3	TRBJ2-1	once	16	TGTGCCATCAGTGAGTCGTACATCAGCTCCTACAATGAGCAGTTCTTC	CAISESYISSYNEQFF
TRBD1	TRBV5-1	TRBJ1-3	NA	16	TGCGCCAGCAGCTTGGACAGGGGATTCTCTGGAAACACCATATATTTT	CASSLDRGFSGNTIYF
TRBD1	TRBV28	TRBJ1-2	NA	15	TGTGCCAGCAGTTTACTACAGGGGCGCTCCTATGGCTACACCTTC	CASSLLQGRSYGYTF
TRBD2	TRBV2	TRBJ2-1	NA	13	TGTGCCAGCACTTCGGGGAGGGTGAAGGAGCAGTTCTTC	CASTSGRVKEQFF
TRBD1	TRBV19	TRBJ2-1	NA	16	TGTGCCAGTAGTAATCCGAGGGACAGAGGACAAAATGAGCAGTTCTTC	CASSNPRDRGQNEQFF
TRBD2	TRBV7-3	TRBJ2-7	NA	14	TGTGCCAGCAGCACGGGACTAGCGGGAGACGAGCAGTACTTC	CASSTGLAGDEQYF
NA	TRBV25-1	TRBJ2-3	NA	15	TGTGCCAGCAGTGAATCTGCCAGTCCAACAGATACGCAGTATTTT	CASSESASPTDTQYF
TRBD1	TRBV28	TRBJ2-7	NA	14	TGTGCCAGCAATCCGACAGGGGACCGGAACGAGCAGTACTTC	CASNPTGDRNEQYF
NA	TRBV10-3	TRBJ2-7	NA	14	TGTGCCATCAGGTCGACCGGGACTGCTTACGAGCAGTACTTC	CAIRSTGTAYEQYF
TRBD1	TRBV15	TRBJ2-3	NA	16	TGTGCCACCAGCAGAGATCAAGGGACAGGGGAGGATACGCAGTATTTT	CATSRDQGTGEDTQYF
TRBD1	TRBV3-1/TRBV3-2	TRBJ1-2	NA	13	TGTGCCAGCAGACAGGGGGGGAACTATGGCTACACCTTC	CASRQGGNYGYTF
TRBD1	TRBV2	TRBJ1-6	NA	15	TGTGCCAGCAGGGATTGGACAGGGGATGGTTCACCCCTCCACTTT	CASRDWTGDGSPLHF
NA	TRBV2	TRBJ2-7	NA	12	TGTGCCAGCAGTGTCGCCGGTTACGAGCAGTACTTC	CASSVAGYEQYF
NA	TRBV10-2	TRBJ2-5	few	13	TGCGCCAGCAGTGAGGAGGGGGGGGAGACCCAGTACTTC	CASSEEGGETQYF
TRBD1	TRBV16	TRBJ2-1	NA	16	TGTGCCAGCAGCCAATTGGGACAGGGGTTTAACAATGAGCAGTTCTTC	CASSQLGQGFNNEQFF
NA	TRBV11-2	TRBJ1-6	NA	13	TGTGCCAGCAGCTTAGCAGGCCTCTCACCCCTCCACTTT	CASSLAGLSPLHF
NA	TRBV7-8	TRBJ1-1	NA	12	TGTGCCAGCAGCTTAGCTGAGACTGAAGCTTTCTTT	CASSLAETEAFF
TRBD1	TRBV15	TRBJ2-1	NA	16	TGTGCCACCAGTCCCGCCGGGGACAGGGCCTACAATGAGCAGTTCTTC	CATSPAGDRAYNEQFF
NA	TRBV6-5	TRBJ2-7	NA	14	TGTGCCAGCAGTCTTCAGGGATTCGGCTACGAGCAGTACTTC	CASSLQGFGYEQYF
TRBD2	TRBV18	TRBJ2-5	NA	15	TGTGCCAGCTCAGCCATTAGCGGGAGCCAAGAGACCCAGTACTTC	CASSAISGSQETQYF
NA	TRBV19	TRBJ1-1	NA	15	TGTGCCAGTAGTATCGAAGACGGAGTGAACACTGAAGCTTTCTTT	CASSIEDGVNTEAFF
NA	TRBV29-1	TRBJ2-1	NA	14	TGCAGCGTTTCAAGCGGTAGCTCCTACAATGAGCAGTTCTTC	CSVSSGSSYNEQFF
TRBD2	TRBV29-1	TRBJ2-3	once	13	TGCAGCGTTGCTCGCGGGGGTGCAGATACGCAGTATTTT	CSVARGGADTQYF
NA	TRBV10-1	TRBJ2-5	NA	13	TGCGCCAGCACGATAGGGCGGAGGGAGACCCAGTACTTC	CASTIGRRETQYF
TRBD1	TRBV7-3	TRBJ1-1	once	13	TGTGCCAGCAGTCGGCAGGGGGACACTGAAGCTTTCTTT	CASSRQGDTEAFF
NA	TRBV29-1	TRBJ1-1	NA	12	TGCAGCGTTGTCAGGGGGAACACTGAAGCTTTCTTT	CSVVRGNTEAFF
TRBD2	TRBV13	TRBJ2-1	NA	18	TGTGCCAGCAGCTTAGGCCGGCTAGCGGGGGACATAGCCAATGAGCAGTTCTTC	CASSLGRLAGDIANEQFF
TRBD2	TRBV5-1	TRBJ2-5	few	15	TGCGCCAGCAGCACGACTAGCGGGAAGGGGGAGACCCAGTACTTC	CASSTTSGKGETQYF
NA	TRBV28	TRBJ1-5	NA	15	TGTGCCAGCAGCCCTCCCAGGGGCAATCTTCAGCCCCAGCATTTT	CASSPPRGNLQPQHF
NA	TRBV3-1/TRBV3-2	TRBJ1-5	NA	14	TGTGCCAGCAGCCTTGATCAGAACAATCAGCCCCAGCATTTT	CASSLDQNNQPQHF
NA	TRBV30	TRBJ2-6	NA	16	TGTGCCTGGAACCCACGACACAGCTCTGGGGCCAACGTCCTGACTTTC	CAWNPRHSSGANVLTF
NA	TRBV5-1	TRBJ2-2	NA	14	TGCGCCAGCAGCTTGCCAGGAAACACCGGGGAGCTGTTTTTT	CASSLPGNTGELFF
NA	TRBV5-1	TRBJ1-6	NA	15	TGCGCCAGCAGCTTGGCCGGGCAGGGGTACTCACCCCTCCACTTT	CASSLAGQGYSPLHF
NA	TRBV24-1	TRBJ2-2	NA	15	TGTGCCACCAGTGATCAGGGGCAGAACACCGGGGAGCTGTTTTTT	CATSDQGQNTGELFF
TRBD2	TRBV11-2	TRBJ2-1	NA	14	TGTGCCAGCTCACGCCGGGAGGCCTACAATGAGCAGTTCTTC	CASSRREAYNEQFF
NA	TRBV5-6	TRBJ2-7	NA	13	TGTGCCAGCAGTAGAGACAGTCCCTACGAGCAGTACTTC	CASSRDSPYEQYF
NA	TRBV5-8	TRBJ1-5	NA	14	TGTGCCAGCAGCTTAAACAGGGCGGATCAGCCCCAGCATTTT	CASSLNRADQPQHF
NA	TRBV4-1	TRBJ2-1	NA	17	TGCGCCAGCAGCCAAGAGGGACACCCGTTCTCCTACAATGAGCAGTTCTTC	CASSQEGHPFSYNEQFF
TRBD1	TRBV9	TRBJ1-1	NA	13	TGTGCCAGTAACCGACAGGGGGTCACTGAAGCTTTCTTT	CASNRQGVTEAFF
NA	TRBV11-3	TRBJ2-7	NA	14	TGTGCCAGCAGCTTAGGGGATTCGGGGAGCGAGCAGTACTTC	CASSLGDSGSEQYF
NA	TRBV4-1	TRBJ2-7	NA	14	TGCGCCAGCAGCCCCAGTGCAGGGCGGTACGAGCAGTACTTC	CASSPSAGRYEQYF
TRBD2	TRBV5-1	TRBJ2-1	NA	16	TGCGCCAGCAGCTTGGGCCCTAGCGGGTCGTACAATGAGCAGTTCTTC	CASSLGPSGSYNEQFF
NA	TRBV3-1/TRBV3-2	TRBJ1-2	NA	17	TGTGCCAGCAGCCAAAGAAGTTTAACAGGGTGGGGGTATGGCTACACCTTC	CASSQRSLTGWGYGYTF
TRBD1	TRBV4-1	TRBJ1-4	NA	17	TGCGCCAGCAGCCGACAGGGGGCGGAGGCAACTAATGAAAAACTGTTTTTT	CASSRQGAEATNEKLFF
NA	TRBV2	TRBJ1-1	NA	14	TGTGCCAGCGGGCCAGAGGGAGGGACCGCTGAAGCTTTCTTT	CASGPEGGTAEAFF
NA	TRBV7-9	TRBJ1-1	once	14	TGTGCCAGCAGCTCTGCGGACAGGAACACTGAAGCTTTCTTT	CASSSADRNTEAFF
TRBD1	TRBV18	TRBJ2-3	NA	15	TGTGCCAGCAAAAAAGACAGGGGGTTGACAGATACGCAGTATTTT	CASKKDRGLTDTQYF
TRBD1	TRBV2	TRBJ1-2	few	15	TGTGCCAGCAGGGCCGGAGTCGACAGGGTCTATGGCTACACCTTC	CASRAGVDRVYGYTF
NA	TRBV6-2/TRBV6-3	TRBJ1-5	NA	14	TGTGCCAGCAGTTATTTATCAGTTAATCAGCCCCAGCATTTT	CASSYLSVNQPQHF